Each of the 25 T cell receptor beta chains below was sequenced from the same sample in a study of blood T cell repertoires in COVID-19. Data came from immunoSEQ multiplex PCR; TCRdb stores just in-frame clones and leaves some out. The top ten clones hold less than 1.5% of a sample with roughly 110,000 clones, 85% to 95% of them seen once. The sequencing sample was made of peripheral blood. Source of these receptors: a woman under 40 with acute or convalescent COVID-19.

This clone was recorded once. As DNA, the CDR3 is TGTGCCAGCAGCCAAGGAGGTTTACTGCAACAAGAGACCCAGTACTTC. Protein: CASSQGGLLQQETQYF. V is TRBV3-1 (or the pseudogene TRBV3-2) and J is TRBJ2-5; D remains ambiguous. The CDR3 consists of 16 residues. Germline CDR1 and CDR2: LGHDT and YNNKEL (reference sequence). V was clipped by 1 base and J by 2 bases, with 14 bases between them.

This clone was found once. The chain joins TRBV18 to TRBJ1-1, with 7 bases fitting TRBD1. The CDR3 has 16 amino acids. Germline-derived CDR1 and CDR2 are KGHSH and LQKENI. V lost 3 bases and J lost 1; bases outside the gene matches: 8. The DNA of the CDR3 is TGTGCCAGCTCACCGACAGGGCCCATCCCGAACACTGAAGCTTTCTTT. Amino acid sequence: CASSPTGPIPNTEAFF.

This chain uses TRBV7-2 with TRBJ1-5; tentative D call: TRBD1 (5 bases). Between the trimmed V and J ends, which lost 0 bases and 6 bases, there was a span of 12 bases. The V gene's germline CDR1 is SGHTA and CDR2 FQGNSA. The CDR3 consists of 15 residues. CDR3 in DNA: TGTGCCAGCAGCTTAGCGGGAGGGGTTGGTCAGCCCCAGCATTTT. Translating gives CASSLAGGVGQPQHF.

As to this clone: The same CDR3 is also encoded by other DNA sequences in this sample. The CDR3: CASSSVYEQYF. For the CDR3, the DNA is TGTGCCAGCAGCTCCGTCTACGAGCAGTACTTC. The chain couples TRBV5-6 to TRBJ2-7; D call uncertain. The germline CDR1 and CDR2 sequences are SGHDT and YYEEEE. The length of the CDR3 is 11 residues. Trimming pared 3 bases from V and 3 bases from J, leaving 4 bases between.

The chain has TRBV7-2 and TRBJ2-5; 12 nucleotides match TRBD2. V dropped 10 bases and J dropped 5; count of bases not matched to a gene: 8. The germline V gene encodes CDR1 SGHTA and CDR2 FQGNSA. This CDR3 is 14 amino acids long. This chain's CDR3 is CATQLAGGGETQYF. CDR3 DNA: TGTGCCACTCAACTAGCGGGGGGCGGGGAGACCCAGTACTTC.

V gene TRBV11-2 combines with J gene TRBJ1-4, with 8 bases fitting TRBD1. Germline V CDR1 and CDR2: SGHAT, FQNNGV. With 6 bases clipped from V and 4 bases from J, the junction kept 10 bases outside the gene matches. The CDR3 sequence is 16 residues long. The CDR3 loop reads CASRPGTGGFNEKLFF. CDR3 nucleotide sequence: TGTGCCAGCAGACCCGGGACAGGCGGATTTAATGAAAAACTGTTTTTT. Filled out from reference TRBV11-2 and TRBJ1-4, the complete variable domain reads EAGVAQSPRYKIIEKRQSVAFWCNPISGHATLYWYQQILGQGPKLLIQFQNNGVVDDSQLPKDRFSAERLKGVDSTLKIQPAKLEDSAVYLCASRPGTGGFNEKLFFGSGTQLSVL.

This chain uses TRBV29-1 with TRBJ2-7; 7 positions agree with TRBD1. The germline V gene has CDR1 SQVTM and CDR2 ANQGSEA. Unmatched junction bases numbered 2, after V lost 3 bases and J lost 3 bases. The CDR3 extends over 12 amino acids. The CDR3 loop reads CSVEQGDYEQYF. In nucleotides, the CDR3 is TGCAGCGTTGAGCAGGGGGACTACGAGCAGTACTTC.

This clone was detected only a few times. This rearrangement joins TRBV7-2 to TRBJ2-7; D might be TRBD2 (5 bases). The CDR3 covers 17 residues. Germline V gene lookup returns CDR1 SGHTA and CDR2 FQGNSA. Trimming shortened V by 4 bases and J by 3 bases, and 22 bases separated the two germline ends. CDR3 sequence (DNA): TGTGCCAGCAGCTCCCCACGCCGGACTCGAGGGATCTACGAGCAGTACTTC. Translating gives CASSSPRRTRGIYEQYF.

This rearrangement joins TRBV7-8 to TRBJ2-7, with 8 bases that match TRBD2. Germline assignment: CDR1 SGHVS and CDR2 FQNEAQ. V lost 5 bases, J lost 6 bases, and 12 bases stayed unmatched. This CDR3 region has 15 residues. The chain's CDR3 is CASSQRSLAGGEQYF. CDR3 coding DNA: TGTGCCAGCAGCCAGCGGTCGTTGGCGGGAGGCGAGCAGTACTTC.

The chain employs TRBV28 and TRBJ2-1; TRBD2 matches 12 bases. The germline gives CDR1 MDHEN, CDR2 SYDVKM. The CDR3 covers 15 residues. The junction had 4 bases not matched to a gene; V was cut back by 5 bases and J by 5 bases. CDR3 coding DNA: TGTGCCAGCAGTCCTAGCGGGGGGGCCCACAATGAGCAGTTCTTC. Its translation: CASSPSGGAHNEQFF.

V is TRBV7-9 and J is TRBJ1-4; 10 positions agree with TRBD1. V shed 6 bases, J shed 5 bases, and the junction held 9 bases outside the gene matches. There are 16 residues in the CDR3. From germline, CDR1 is SEHNR and CDR2 FQNEAQ (reference sequence). CDR3 residues: CASSDRQGAGNEKLFF. For the CDR3, the DNA is TGTGCCAGCAGTGATAGACAGGGGGCTGGGAATGAAAAACTGTTTTTT.

This chain links TRBV11-1 with TRBJ2-7; D not certain. The CDR3 spans 14 residues. V dropped 5 bases and J dropped 5 bases, with 16 bases sitting between them. From germline, CDR1 is SGHAT and CDR2 FQDESV (reference sequence). The CDR3 is CASSEYQVSDEQYF. In nucleotides, the CDR3 is TGTGCCAGCAGCGAGTATCAGGTTTCCGACGAGCAGTACTTC.

The chain couples TRBV6-6 to TRBJ1-2, with a weak D call TRBD1 (5 bases). CDR1 and CDR2 (germline): MNHNY, SVGAGI (reference sequence). V gave up 5 bases and J gave up 4 bases, with 17 bases separating them. CDR3 length: 15 residues. The CDR3 reads CASSTPREGFYGYTF. The DNA of the CDR3 is TGTGCCAGCAGTACACCCCGGGAGGGGTTCTATGGCTACACCTTC.

The genes are TRBV10-1 and TRBJ2-1; D is possibly TRBD2 (6 bases). CDR1 and CDR2 (germline): WNHNN, SYGVQD (reference sequence). The ends were cut back, 0 bases at V and 9 bases at J, with 12 bases in the middle. This CDR3 is 14 amino acids long. Here the CDR3 reads CASSESGLATEQFF. CDR3 DNA: TGCGCCAGCAGTGAGTCAGGGCTAGCGACTGAGCAGTTCTTC.

This rearrangement joins TRBV29-1 to TRBJ1-4; 7 bases agree with TRBD1. CDR3 length: 14 residues. Germline assignment: CDR1 SQVTM and CDR2 ANQGSEA. After removal of 1 base from V and 5 bases from J, the junction contained 4 bases not matched to a gene. CDR3 bases: TGCAGCGTTGAAGGGACAGGCTTAAATGAAAAACTGTTTTTT. Amino acids: CSVEGTGLNEKLFF.

J is TRBJ1-1 and V is TRBV11-3; D not resolved. Germline V gene data show CDR1 as SGHNT and CDR2 as YENEEA. The CDR3 covers 16 residues. Trimming took 2 bases from V and 1 from J, leaving 14 bases between them. For the CDR3, the DNA is TGTGCCAGCAGCTTATTTAATTGGGGAGGGAACACTGAAGCTTTCTTT. As protein: CASSLFNWGGNTEAFF.

The chain is built from TRBV11-2 and TRBJ1-6; 7 bases are shared with TRBD1. The germline gives CDR1 SGHAT, CDR2 FQNNGV. The length of the CDR3 is 14 residues. V shed 5 bases and J 10 bases; nucleotides not matched to a gene: 8. CDR3 loop: CASSKDRSESPLHF. As DNA, the CDR3 is TGTGCCAGCAGCAAGGACAGGTCGGAATCACCCCTCCACTTT.

This rearrangement joins TRBV9 to TRBJ1-1, with a weak D call TRBD1 (6 bases). The CDR3 has 16 residues. Looked up from germline, CDR1 is SGDLS and CDR2 is YYNGEE. V lost 4 bases, J lost 8 bases, and 24 bases lay in between. The CDR3 loop reads CASSLREPPGHREAFF. The CDR3 DNA reads TGTGCCAGCAGCCTCCGGGAACCCCCGGGACACCGAGAAGCTTTCTTT.

The chain carries TRBV28 and TRBJ1-2, with D perhaps TRBD1 (5 bases). The germline gives CDR1 MDHEN, CDR2 SYDVKM. This CDR3 comprises 13 residues. V lost 8 bases and J lost 5, with 15 bases in between. CDR3 sequence (DNA): TGTGCCAGCGAACAGGACCATGGGTATGGCTACACCTTC. This encodes CASEQDHGYGYTF.

V usage is TRBV11-3 and J usage is TRBJ2-4, with a tentative D call TRBD2 (5 bases). Germline values: CDR1 SGHNT, CDR2 YENEEA. Trimming stripped 5 bases from V and 3 bases from J, with 11 bases between. CDR3 length: 14 residues. The CDR3 is CASSADGVKNIQYF. The CDR3 bases are TGTGCCAGCAGCGCCGACGGGGTCAAAAACATTCAGTACTTC.

This clone was seen more than once but under ten times. The rearrangement links TRBV30 to TRBJ1-3; D is unclear. Per the germline V gene, CDR1 is GTSNPN and CDR2 is SVGIG (reference sequence). The CDR3 is 12 residues long. V dropped 4 bases and J dropped 5 bases, with 9 bases sitting between them. In DNA form, the CDR3 reads TGTGCCTGGACCCGGGGTAGAAACACCATATATTTT. Translating it yields CAWTRGRNTIYF.

The chain is built from TRBV23-1 and TRBJ1-2, with 11 bases identical to TRBD1. TRBV23-1 is filed as an ORF, its function uncertain. J lost 1 base, V lost 0 bases, and 7 bases had no gene match. This CDR3 spans 18 amino acids. The CDR3 region has the DNA TGCGCCAGCAGTCAATCGCGTAGGACAGGGGGCTTTAACTATGGCTACACCTTC. Translation: CASSQSRRTGGFNYGYTF.

The rearrangement uses TRBV28 and TRBJ1-3; D gene unclear. This CDR3 has 13 amino acids. V lost 6 bases, J lost 0 bases, and 6 bases lay in between. The germline CDR1 and CDR2 sequences are MDHEN and SYDVKM. CDR3 loop: CASSLGSGNTIYF. CDR3 nucleotide sequence: TGTGCCAGCAGCCTCGGCTCTGGAAACACCATATATTTT. The complete variable domain, with remaining parts taken from reference TRBV28 and TRBJ1-3, reads DVKVTQSSRYLVKRTGEKVFLECVQDMDHENMFWYRQDPGLGLRLIYFSYDVKMKEKGDIPEGYSVSREKKERFSLILESASTNQTSMYLCASSLGSGNTIYFGEGSWLTVV.

The chain uses TRBV4-3 and TRBJ2-4; D uncertain. The CDR3 is 16 amino acids. CDR1 and CDR2 from the germline V gene are LGHNA and YSLEER. V was cut by 0 bases and J by 3 bases, with 12 bases left in between. This CDR3 is CASSQDLGFVKNIQYF. CDR3 in DNA: TGCGCCAGCAGCCAAGATCTCGGGTTCGTCAAAAACATTCAGTACTTC.

The V call is TRBV9, the J call TRBJ1-2; the D gene is possibly TRBD1 (6 bases). CDR3 length: 13 amino acids. CDR1 is SGDLS and CDR2 is YYNGEE in the germline V gene. V was cut by 0 bases and J by 4 bases, with 7 bases left in between. CDR3: CASSVGDTYGYTF. The CDR3 DNA reads as TGTGCCAGCAGCGTAGGGGACACCTATGGCTACACCTTC.